A selection of T cell receptor beta chains follows, all from one sample in a study of prognosis after radiotherapy for stage I lung cancer. TCRdb processed the multiplex PCR reads anew with MiXCR; each CDR3 protein has one entry. The sample yields around 18,000 distinct CDR3 sequences, 29% seen once. The sequencing here drew on PBMCs, taken before or after stereotactic body radiation therapy (not recorded which). The receptor set was obtained from a donor aged 50 or older with non-small cell lung cancer. Each CDR3 is given with its conserved first and last residue. The D gene is left open where the match is weak. A row's size may be missing; if present it is once, few, many or a size class.

V: TRBV18; J: TRBJ2-3; D: TRBD1; size: many; CDR3: CASSPPGGQGDTQYF; DNA: TGTGCCAGCTCACCCCCAGGGGGACAGGGGGATACGCAGTATTTT
V: TRBV12-3/TRBV12-4; J: TRBJ2-7; D: .; size: .; CDR3: CVSGPNLYEQYF; DNA: TGTGTCAGCGGCCCGAACCTGTACGAGCAGTACTTC
V: TRBV28; J: TRBJ1-5; D: .; size: many; CDR3: CASSARYRESNQPQHF; DNA: TGTGCCAGCAGTGCGCGCTACAGGGAGAGCAATCAGCCCCAGCATTTT
V: TRBV28; J: TRBJ1-5; D: .; size: .; CDR3: CASSPAGGSQHQHF; DNA: TGTGCCAGCAGCCCGGCAGGAGGCAGTCAGCACCAGCATTTT
V: TRBV7-2; J: TRBJ2-5; D: .; size: .; CDR3: CASSLTIERRAETQYF; DNA: TGTGCCAGCAGCTTGACTATCGAGAGGCGTGCGGAGACCCAGTACTTC
V: TRBV28; J: TRBJ1-4; D: .; size: medium-sized; CDR3: CASSPWAATNEKLFF; DNA: TGTGCCAGCAGCCCCTGGGCCGCAACTAATGAAAAACTGTTTTTT
V: TRBV2; J: TRBJ2-2; D: .; size: many; CDR3: CASSEQGSGELFF; DNA: TGTGCCAGCAGTGAACAGGGGTCCGGGGAGCTGTTTTTT
V: TRBV19; J: TRBJ1-5; D: TRBD1; size: .; CDR3: CASSIDRPGQGIGQPKHF; DNA: TGTGCCAGTAGTATAGATCGTCCGGGACAGGGTATAGGTCAGCCCAAGCATTTT
V: TRBV5-1; J: TRBJ1-4; D: .; size: many; CDR3: CASSPGDTEKLFF; DNA: TGCGCCAGCAGCCCCGGGGACACCGAAAAACTGTTTTTT
V: TRBV6-5; J: TRBJ2-2; D: TRBD2; size: large; CDR3: CASSYGLAVNTGELFF; DNA: TGTGCCAGCAGTTACGGTCTAGCGGTAAACACCGGGGAGCTGTTTTTT
V: TRBV11-2; J: TRBJ2-7; D: .; size: many; CDR3: CASSPSPYSYEQYF; DNA: TGTGCCAGCAGCCCCAGCCCATACTCCTACGAGCAGTACTTC
V: TRBV5-1; J: TRBJ2-6; D: .; size: medium-sized; CDR3: CASSSRSGANVLTF; DNA: TGCGCCAGCAGCTCCCGCTCTGGGGCCAACGTCCTGACTTTC
V: TRBV7-2; J: TRBJ2-1; D: TRBD2; size: medium-sized; CDR3: CASSNRGRRNNEQFF; DNA: TGTGCCAGCAGTAACCGCGGGAGGAGGAATAATGAGCAGTTCTTC
V: TRBV6-1; J: TRBJ2-3; D: TRBD1; size: many; CDR3: CASSLTGGASDTQYF; DNA: TGTGCCAGCAGCCTCACAGGGGGCGCATCTGATACGCAGTATTTT
V: TRBV7-9; J: TRBJ1-1; D: .; size: many; CDR3: CASSLVKKSNTEAFF; DNA: TGTGCCAGCAGCTTAGTTAAGAAATCGAACACTGAAGCTTTCTTT
V: TRBV6-4; J: TRBJ2-1; D: .; size: medium-sized; CDR3: CASSADPPGNSEQFF; DNA: TGTGCCAGCAGTGCCGACCCGCCGGGTAATAGTGAGCAGTTCTTC